Listed below are T cell receptor beta chains from one sample, sequenced in a study of cytomegalovirus exposure and HLA in healthy donors. This table comes from immunoSEQ multiplex PCR, and its TCRdb copy is limited to in-frame clones, with some not included. The sample consists of a few hundred thousand clones, roughly 86% of them appearing once. Sequenced sample: PBMCs. These receptors came from a woman between 35 and 50 years old in good health and CMV-seropositive. Both conserved end residues are part of each CDR3. The D gene is left open where the match is weak. For some rows the clone size is stated as once, few or many, or as a class when expanded; others skip it.

size	V	J	D	DNA	CDR3
.	TRBV7-2	TRBJ1-5	.	TGTGCCAGCAGCTTGTCGGTCGGGATACCCAATCAGCCCCAGCATTTT	CASSLSVGIPNQPQHF
once	TRBV19	TRBJ1-2	TRBD1	TGTGCCAGTAGTACGGGACAGTATGGCTACACCTTC	CASSTGQYGYTF
once	TRBV29-1	TRBJ2-1	TRBD2	TGCAGCGTTGATACTAGCGGGAGCAATGAGCAGTTCTTC	CSVDTSGSNEQFF
.	TRBV18	TRBJ2-2	.	TGTGCCAGCTCATCGAGGACCGGGGAGCTGTTTTTT	CASSSRTGELFF
.	TRBV19	TRBJ1-5	TRBD1	TGTGCCAGTGGGGTAGTGGCAGGGGGCAGTCAGCCCCAGCATTTT	CASGVVAGGSQPQHF
.	TRBV5-1	TRBJ1-4	.	TGCGCCAGCAGCTTGGGAAGCTTTAATGAAAAACTGTTTTTT	CASSLGSFNEKLFF
once	TRBV9	TRBJ1-3	TRBD1	TGTGCCAGCAGCGTACAGGGGGCGAACACCATATATTTT	CASSVQGANTIYF
.	TRBV7-2	TRBJ2-1	.	TGTGCCAGCAGCCCAAGTCGGGGTAGGAGGGCCGGTTTCGATGAGCAGTTCTTC	CASSPSRGRRAGFDEQFF
.	TRBV7-2	TRBJ1-1	TRBD1	TGTGCCAGCAGGGACAGGGGTGACACTGAAGCTTTCTTT	CASRDRGDTEAFF
.	TRBV7-9	TRBJ2-7	.	TGTGCCAGCAGCTTTGTTGGGGCCGGAAAAGACGAGCAGTACTTC	CASSFVGAGKDEQYF
.	TRBV2	TRBJ2-2	.	TGTGCCAGGAAGGACAGACACACCGGGGAGCTGTTTTTT	CARKDRHTGELFF
.	TRBV29-1	TRBJ1-1	TRBD1	TGCAGCGTTGATATGGACAGGACAAACACTGAAGCTTTCTTT	CSVDMDRTNTEAFF
.	TRBV5-1	TRBJ2-1	TRBD2	TGCGCCAGCAGCTTGGTTAGCGGGCTTTCCCATGAGCAGTTCTTC	CASSLVSGLSHEQFF
.	TRBV7-9	TRBJ2-7	.	TGTGCCAGCAGCTTAGCGAGGGGACTTAACGAGCAGTACTTC	CASSLARGLNEQYF
.	TRBV7-3	TRBJ1-1	TRBD1	TGTGCCAGCAGCTCGGGACAGCCCACTGAAGCTTTCTTT	CASSSGQPTEAFF
.	TRBV25-1	TRBJ2-7	TRBD2	TGTGCCAGCAGACTAGCGGGAGGGCCTTATAACGAGCAGTACTTC	CASRLAGGPYNEQYF
few	TRBV5-1	TRBJ1-4	TRBD1	TGCGCCAGCAGCAACCGGGACAGGGGAGAAAAACTGTTTTTT	CASSNRDRGEKLFF
.	TRBV28	TRBJ2-3	TRBD2	TGTGCCAGCAGTCCCACCGGGGGAGCGGGAGGGCGGATCACAGATACGCAGTATTTT	CASSPTGGAGGRITDTQYF
.	TRBV11-1	TRBJ2-3	TRBD2	TGTGCCAGCAGCCGAGCGGGAGGGGGCCCCGATACGCAGTATTTT	CASSRAGGGPDTQYF
once	TRBV7-2	TRBJ2-7	.	TGTGCCAGCAGCTTAACGTTCCGGACAGACATATACGAGCAGTACTTC	CASSLTFRTDIYEQYF
.	TRBV30	TRBJ1-1	TRBD1	TGTGCCTGGAGCGAGGGGGCGTACACTGAAGCTTTCTTT	CAWSEGAYTEAFF
few	TRBV6-5	TRBJ2-7	.	TGTGCCAGCAGGCTAGGGGTGCAAGGAGACTACGAGCAGTACTTC	CASRLGVQGDYEQYF
.	TRBV15	TRBJ2-1	.	TGTGCCACCAGCAGCCGTAATGAGCAGTTCTTC	CATSSRNEQFF
.	TRBV6-5	TRBJ2-2	.	TGTGCCAGCACCCCAAAGGCGGGAAACACCGGGGAGCTGTTTTTT	CASTPKAGNTGELFF
.	TRBV4-3	TRBJ1-5	TRBD1	TGCGCCAGCAGCCATGGGACAGGGGACCAGCCCCAGCATTTT	CASSHGTGDQPQHF
.	TRBV30	TRBJ1-1	.	TGTGCCTGGTCACTGCTTTCCCGGAGCGGCACTGAAGCTTTCTTT	CAWSLLSRSGTEAFF
.	TRBV5-4	TRBJ2-3	.	TGTGCCAGCAGCCCTGGGCACGTGGATACGCAGTATTTT	CASSPGHVDTQYF
.	TRBV7-8	TRBJ1-2	.	TGTGCCAGCAGCTTGTGGGGGCCTACTCCTACAGGCTATGGCTACACCTTC	CASSLWGPTPTGYGYTF
.	TRBV28	TRBJ1-5	.	TGTGCCAGCAGTTTTCCTCGGACAGGCAATCAGCCCCAGCATTTT	CASSFPRTGNQPQHF
.	TRBV7-8	TRBJ2-1	TRBD2	TGTGCCAGCAGCTCGGGAGGGCCGGGGCACAATGAGCAGTTCTTC	CASSSGGPGHNEQFF
.	TRBV7-9	TRBJ2-7	.	TGTGCCAGCAGCTTACCAGCGGGTGCGGGATCCTACGAGCAGTACTTC	CASSLPAGAGSYEQYF
.	TRBV19	TRBJ1-1	.	TGTGCCAGTAGTATTTTAACGGGGAACACTGAAGCTTTCTTT	CASSILTGNTEAFF
.	TRBV5-6	TRBJ2-7	TRBD2	TGTGCCAGCAGCGGGGGACTAGCGGGAGGGGGCCACGAGCAGTACTTC	CASSGGLAGGGHEQYF
.	TRBV5-1	TRBJ2-1	TRBD2	TGCGCCAGCAGCTTCGAATTAGCGGGTTATTCCTACAATGAGCAGTTCTTC	CASSFELAGYSYNEQFF
.	TRBV14	TRBJ2-2	.	TGTGCCAGCAGCGGGAGCCACACCGGGGAGCTGTTTTTT	CASSGSHTGELFF
.	TRBV19	TRBJ1-5	.	TGTGCCAGTAGTATCGATTGGGACATTAATCAGCCCCAGCATTTT	CASSIDWDINQPQHF
.	TRBV4-3	TRBJ2-5	.	TGCGCCAGCAGCCAAACCGGGACAATCCAAGAGACCCAGTACTTC	CASSQTGTIQETQYF
.	TRBV6-6	TRBJ1-2	.	TGTGCCAGCAGCGCCCTAGGTCGGAACTATGGCTACACCTTC	CASSALGRNYGYTF
few	TRBV5-1	TRBJ1-2	.	TGCGCCAGCAGCTCATCCGACAGAAGATCCGGCTACACCTTC	CASSSSDRRSGYTF
.	TRBV9	TRBJ1-2	.	TGTGCCAGCAGCGTAGTTTTGAGCACCGACTATGGCTACACCTTC	CASSVVLSTDYGYTF
.	TRBV6-6	TRBJ2-7	.	TGTGCCAGCAGTTACGGAGGGACGGTCTCCTACGAGCAGTACTTC	CASSYGGTVSYEQYF
.	TRBV6-6	TRBJ1-6	TRBD1	TGTGCCAGCAGTAAATTTACGGGACAGGGAAATTCACCCCTCCACTTT	CASSKFTGQGNSPLHF
.	TRBV19	TRBJ2-2	.	TGTGCCAGTAGTATTAGGGGGGGCAGGGAGCTGTTTTTT	CASSIRGGRELFF
.	TRBV4-1	TRBJ2-1	.	TGCGCCAGCAGCCTCGGTATAGCGGCCAATGAGCAGTTCTTC	CASSLGIAANEQFF
.	TRBV29-1	TRBJ1-5	.	TGCAGCGTTGCCCTTGGAGGAGGGGTGAATCAGCCCCAGCATTTT	CSVALGGGVNQPQHF